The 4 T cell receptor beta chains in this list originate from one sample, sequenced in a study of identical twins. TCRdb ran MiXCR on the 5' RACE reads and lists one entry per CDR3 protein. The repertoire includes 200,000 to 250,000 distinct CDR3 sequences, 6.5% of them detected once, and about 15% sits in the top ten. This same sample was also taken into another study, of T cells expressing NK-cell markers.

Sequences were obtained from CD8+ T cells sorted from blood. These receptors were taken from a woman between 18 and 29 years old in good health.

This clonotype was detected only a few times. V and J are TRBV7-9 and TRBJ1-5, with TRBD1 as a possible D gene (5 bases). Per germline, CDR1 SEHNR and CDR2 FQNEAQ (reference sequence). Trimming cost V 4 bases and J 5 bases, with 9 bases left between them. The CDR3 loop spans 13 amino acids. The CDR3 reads CASSSPGHQPQHF. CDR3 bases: TGTGCCAGCAGCTCACCAGGGCATCAGCCCCAGCATTTT.

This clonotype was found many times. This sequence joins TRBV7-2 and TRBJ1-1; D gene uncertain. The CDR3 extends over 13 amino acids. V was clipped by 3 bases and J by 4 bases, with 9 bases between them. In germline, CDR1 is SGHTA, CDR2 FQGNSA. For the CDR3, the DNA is TGTGCCAGCAGCTTCGGGGATGGCACTGAAGCTTTCTTT. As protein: CASSFGDGTEAFF.

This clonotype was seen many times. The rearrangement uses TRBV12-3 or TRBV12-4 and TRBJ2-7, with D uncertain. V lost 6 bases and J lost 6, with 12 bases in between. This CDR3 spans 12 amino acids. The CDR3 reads CASRSGRAEQYF. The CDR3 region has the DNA TGTGCCAGCAGATCCGGCCGAGCCGAGCAGTACTTC.

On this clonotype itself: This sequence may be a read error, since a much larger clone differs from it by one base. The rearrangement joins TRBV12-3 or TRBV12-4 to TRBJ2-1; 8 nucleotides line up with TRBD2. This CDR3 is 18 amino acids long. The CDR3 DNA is TGTACCAGCAGTTTAGTAGCACTAGCGGAGTCATTGTACAATGAGCAGTTCTTC. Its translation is CTSSLVALAESLYNEQFF.